This T cell receptor (beta chain) originates from a study of PD-1 blockade in classical Hodgkin lymphoma. The overall study: With a 2-week interval, patients received intravenous nivolumab at 3 mg/kg.

Some clones are missing from TCRdb's copy, which holds only in-frame ones; the method was immunoSEQ multiplex PCR. The sample holds about 100,000 clones, roughly 87% seen once. The study, taken as a whole, reports: Baseline TCR diversity was reportedly lower in newly diagnosed patients than in healthy donors. It was reported as lower still in relapsed/refractory patients.

Relapse after autologous stem cell transplantation occurred in every patient, and brentuximab vedotin exposure varied. Deletions cut 2 bases from V and 2 bases from J, with 9 bases between. Germline CDR1 is LNHDA and CDR2 is SQIVND (reference sequence). The CDR3 loop spans 14 amino acids. Points on this clone: Its specificity is unknown.

This TCR came from a human donor with classical Hodgkin lymphoma. Sequences were derived from peripheral blood mononuclear cells (PBMCs), sampled before the second cycle of nivolumab. This rearrangement joins TRBV19 to TRBJ2-5; D not certain. The CDR3 coding sequence is TGTGCCAGTAGTATATGGGCTTCTCAAGAGACCCAGTACTTC. Translated, it gives CASSIWASQETQYF.